These 21 T cell receptor beta chains came from one sample sequenced in a study of neurological immune-mediated disorders. Time point of the sample: technical triplicate 3. One entry per CDR3 protein, called by TCRdb with MiXCR from the 5' RACE reads. The table lists about 45,000 distinct CDR3 sequences, 20% to 25% of them singletons, with approximately 4.2% in the top ten. Sample: PBMCs. These receptors were collected from a man aged 55 to 70 with HTLV-1-associated myelopathy (HAM/TSP).

This clonotype was seen repeatedly, ten times or more. This chain links TRBV5-1 with TRBJ2-7; D is ambiguous. V was pared by 4 bases and J by 4 bases, with 12 bases between. CDR1 SGHRS and CDR2 YFSETQ come from the germline V gene. The CDR3 is 13 residues long. The CDR3: CASSVDTRYEQYF. The CDR3 region has the DNA TGCGCCAGCAGCGTAGACACGAGGTACGAGCAGTACTTC.

This clonotype was counted ten times or more. V usage is TRBV20-1 and J usage is TRBJ1-1, with D possibly being TRBD1 (5 bases). V was clipped by 0 bases and J by 2 bases, with 19 bases between them. CDR3 size: 17 residues. The germline V gene has CDR1 DFQATT and CDR2 SNEGSKA (reference sequence). The CDR3 DNA reads TGCAGTGCTAGAGATCATGGGGCAGGATTTTTTAACACTGAAGCTTTCTTT. Protein sequence: CSARDHGAGFFNTEAFF.

In its sample, this clonotype was seen many times. J is TRBJ2-2 and V is TRBV20-1; 9 bases agree with TRBD2. After removal of 0 bases from V and 11 bases from J, the junction contained 16 bases not matched to a gene. Germline CDR1 DFQATT, CDR2 SNEGSKA (reference sequence). This CDR3 is 17 amino acids long. As DNA, the CDR3 is TGCAGTGCTAGAGATTTTCAGGCGGGAGGGCCTTTCAGCGAGCTGTTTTTT. Its translation: CSARDFQAGGPFSELFF.

J is TRBJ2-1 and V is TRBV7-9; possibly TRBD1 for D (5 bases). V was trimmed by 2 bases and J by 8 bases, leaving 10 bases between them. This CDR3 spans 13 amino acids. Germline V gene sequence: CDR1 SEHNR, CDR2 FQNEAQ (reference sequence). The CDR3 region is CASSLSRVDEQFF. The CDR3 DNA reads TGTGCCAGCAGCTTAAGCAGGGTGGATGAGCAGTTCTTC.

This clonotype was recorded many times. The chain couples TRBV6-5 to TRBJ2-7; D is undetermined. CDR1 and CDR2 (germline): MNHEY, SVGAGI. The CDR3 totals 12 residues. Trimming took 7 bases from V and 2 from J, leaving 9 bases between them. The chain's CDR3 is CASIGATYEQYF. Written as DNA, the CDR3 is TGTGCCAGCATTGGAGCGACCTACGAGCAGTACTTC.

This clonotype was seen repeatedly, ten times or more. J is TRBJ1-2 and V is TRBV10-3, with D uncertain. The CDR3 spans 13 residues. The germline V and J ends were trimmed by 4 bases and 3 bases, with 9 bases remaining between them. Germline V CDR1 and CDR2: ENHRY, SYGVKD. The CDR3 sequence: CAISGADYYGYTF. The CDR3 DNA reads TGTGCCATCAGTGGCGCAGACTACTATGGCTACACCTTC.

This clonotype was detected only a few times. This chain links TRBV20-1 with TRBJ2-3; D might be TRBD1 or TRBD2, each matching 6 bases. CDR1 DFQATT and CDR2 SNEGSKA come from the germline V gene (reference sequence). The CDR3 loop spans 15 amino acids. Trimming stripped 4 bases from V and 4 bases from J, with 18 bases between. CDR3 loop: CSAISGAGVADTQYF. The CDR3 DNA is TGCAGTGCTATTTCGGGGGCAGGGGTTGCAGATACGCAGTATTTT.

This clonotype rates as medium-sized. The chain joins TRBV5-1 to TRBJ2-3; D is unclear. The CDR3 runs 13 residues. V lost 0 bases and J lost 4, with 6 bases in between. Germline CDR1 is SGHRS and CDR2 is YFSETQ. CDR3 amino acids: CASSLEGADTQYF. As DNA, the CDR3 is TGCGCCAGCAGCTTGGAGGGCGCAGATACGCAGTATTTT.

This clonotype was observed at least ten times. The rearrangement links TRBV2 to TRBJ1-5; TRBD1 might be the D (5 bases). The germline V and J ends were trimmed by 5 bases and 7 bases, with 15 bases remaining between them. The CDR3 consists of 14 residues. CDR1 SNHLY and CDR2 FYNNEI come from the germline V gene. Here the CDR3 DNA reads TGTGCCAGCAGTCCCCTCGGGTGGGGCCAGCCCCAGCATTTT. It encodes CASSPLGWGQPQHF.

The rearrangement links TRBV18 to TRBJ1-2, with D possibly TRBD1 on 6 matching bases. The CDR3 covers 17 residues. The germline V gene has CDR1 KGHSH and CDR2 LQKENI. The V end was cut by 2 bases, the J end by 0 bases, with 16 bases between. The CDR3 nucleotides read TGTGCCAGCTCACCAACAACAGGGAGCGCCCCTAACTATGGCTACACCTTC. Translated: CASSPTTGSAPNYGYTF.

The CDR3 nucleotides are TGTGCCAGCAGCTTAGATAGATCGAGGGAGCAGTACTTC. Its translation: CASSLDRSREQYF. The chain employs TRBV11-2 and TRBJ2-7, with D unresolved. CDR3 length: 13 residues. Trimming took 0 bases from V and 7 from J, leaving 10 bases between them. Looked up from germline, CDR1 is SGHAT and CDR2 is FQNNGV.

This clonotype showed up many times. The chain is built from TRBV27 and TRBJ2-7, with D possibly matching TRBD2 (5 bases). V lost 3 bases to trimming and J lost 0 bases, with 18 bases between them. This CDR3 contains 17 residues. Germline CDR1 and CDR2: MNHEY and SMNVEV (reference sequence). The CDR3 region has the DNA TGTGCCAGCAGTTTTCAAGGAGGTACCTTGGGCTCCTACGAGCAGTACTTC. Residues: CASSFQGGTLGSYEQYF.

The chain is built from TRBV7-3 and TRBJ2-2, with a possible D match to TRBD2 (5 bases). CDR1 SGHTA and CDR2 FQGTGA come from the germline V gene. The CDR3 length is 13 residues. V gave up 2 bases and J gave up 6 bases, with 7 bases separating them. CDR3 nucleotide sequence: TGTGCCAGCAGCTTAGACGGGGCCGGGGAGCTGTTTTTT. Protein product: CASSLDGAGELFF. Together with reference TRBV7-3 and TRBJ2-2, the CDR3 gives the full variable domain: GAGVSQTPSNKVTEKGKYVELRCDPISGHTALYWYRQSLGQGPEFLIYFQGTGAADDSGLPNDRFFAVRPEGSVSTLKIQRTERGDSAVYLCASSLDGAGELFFGEGSRLTVL.

There are many counts of this clonotype. The CDR3 sequence: CASSLAGAGFGTDTQYF. CDR3 bases: TGTGCCAGCAGCTTAGCGGGAGCGGGATTTGGCACAGATACGCAGTATTTT. The V gene is TRBV7-9, the J gene TRBJ2-3; 7 bases fit TRBD2. CDR3 size: 17 residues. Germline V gene data show CDR1 as SEHNR and CDR2 as FQNEAQ (reference sequence). V dropped 0 bases and J dropped 1; count of bases not matched to a gene: 7.

The V and J genes are TRBV7-8 and TRBJ1-1; a weak D match, TRBD1 (6 bases). In germline, CDR1 is SGHVS, CDR2 FQNEAQ. The CDR3 extends over 13 amino acids. The germline V and J ends were trimmed by 5 bases and 10 bases, with 17 bases remaining between them. CDR3 DNA: TGTGCCAGCAGCACCCGGACAGTTGATCGAGCTTTCTTT. Its protein product is CASSTRTVDRAFF.

The chain carries TRBV2 and TRBJ2-2; 8 bases match TRBD1. Per the germline V gene, CDR1 is SNHLY and CDR2 is FYNNEI. The CDR3 has 15 amino acids. Unmatched junction bases numbered 9, after V lost 8 bases and J lost 4 bases. The CDR3 loop reads CASRTGSIVTGELFF. The CDR3 DNA sequence: TGTGCCAGCCGGACAGGGTCCATCGTCACCGGGGAGCTGTTTTTT.

The chain employs TRBV9 and TRBJ2-5; D might be TRBD1 or TRBD2, each matching 7 bases. CDR3 length equals 15 residues. CDR1 is SGDLS, CDR2 YYNGEE, per germline. V lost 3 bases to trimming and J lost 5 bases, with 17 bases between them. The CDR3 DNA sequence: TGTGCCAGCAGCGGACCCCAGGGGGGGTCGGAGACCCAGTACTTC. This translates into CASSGPQGGSETQYF.

There are many counts of this clonotype. The rearrangement uses TRBV4-1 and TRBJ2-7; a weak D match, TRBD2 (5 bases). Trimming took off 1 base at V and 5 bases at J, with 12 bases between the two ends. Germline V gives CDR1 MGHRA, CDR2 YSYEKL. The CDR3 extends over 14 amino acids. The CDR3 protein is CASSQVDGRDEQYF. CDR3 in DNA: TGCGCCAGCAGCCAAGTAGACGGGCGGGACGAGCAGTACTTC.

This clonotype was recorded at least ten times. The chain couples TRBV20-1 to TRBJ1-2; D gene uncertain. CDR3 length equals 12 residues. Trimming cost V 1 base and J 4 bases, with 7 bases left between them. Germline V gene lookup returns CDR1 DFQATT and CDR2 SNEGSKA (reference sequence). CDR3 residues: CSARGLGYGYTF. The DNA of the CDR3 is TGCAGTGCTAGAGGACTGGGCTATGGCTACACCTTC.

This clonotype was observed at least ten times. The V call is TRBV3-1, the J call TRBJ2-3, with D uncertain. Germline V lookup: CDR1 LGHDT, CDR2 YNNKEL (reference sequence). V lost 1 base and J 2 bases, leaving 4 bases between the germline ends. This CDR3 contains 13 residues. The DNA for the CDR3 is TGTGCCAGCAGCCAAGGATTCACAGATACGCAGTATTTT. The encoded protein is CASSQGFTDTQYF.

The sample holds many counts of this clonotype. The CDR3 loop is CSARPRASGRVYEQYF. Here the CDR3 DNA reads TGCAGTGCTAGACCCCGGGCTAGCGGGAGGGTCTACGAGCAGTACTTC. The chain combines TRBV20-1 with TRBJ2-7; 12 positions match TRBD2. Trimming at V came to 2 bases and at J to 3 bases, leaving 8 bases not matched to a gene. CDR1 and CDR2 (germline): DFQATT, SNEGSKA (reference sequence). This CDR3 spans 16 amino acids.